This T cell receptor (beta chain) was obtained from a study of PD-1 blockade in classical Hodgkin lymphoma. Here immunoSEQ multiplex PCR was the method, and the copy in TCRdb shows in-frame clones only, minus some. The table lists 45,000 or so clones, about nine tenths of them singletons, with roughly 10% in the top ten. Relapses following autologous stem cell transplantation were seen in all patients, with brentuximab vedotin exposure varying. Sequencing was performed on peripheral blood mononuclear cells (PBMCs), taken at baseline. This sequence originates from a human donor with classical Hodgkin lymphoma.

CDR3 protein: CASSFAGMNTEAFF. The CDR3 DNA reads as TGTGCCAGCAGTTTTGCGGGGATGAACACTGAAGCTTTCTTT. The rearrangement joins TRBV27 to TRBJ1-1; D uncertain. Trimming left V 3 bases short and J 0 bases short, with 8 bases between. The CDR3 loop spans 14 amino acids. Looked up from germline, CDR1 is MNHEY and CDR2 is SMNVEV (reference sequence).